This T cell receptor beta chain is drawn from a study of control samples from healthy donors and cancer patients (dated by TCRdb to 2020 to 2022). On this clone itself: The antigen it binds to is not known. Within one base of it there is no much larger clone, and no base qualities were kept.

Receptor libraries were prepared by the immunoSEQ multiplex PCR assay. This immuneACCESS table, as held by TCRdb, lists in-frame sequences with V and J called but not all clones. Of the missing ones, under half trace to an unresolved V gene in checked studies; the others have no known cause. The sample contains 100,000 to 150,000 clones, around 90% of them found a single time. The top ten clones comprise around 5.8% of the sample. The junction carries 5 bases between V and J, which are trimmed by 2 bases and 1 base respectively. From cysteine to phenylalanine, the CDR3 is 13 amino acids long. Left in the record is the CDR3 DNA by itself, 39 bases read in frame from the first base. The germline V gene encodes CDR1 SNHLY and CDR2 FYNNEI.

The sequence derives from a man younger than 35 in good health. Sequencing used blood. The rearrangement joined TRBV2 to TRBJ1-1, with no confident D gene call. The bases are TGTGCCAGCAGTGAACAGAGGAACACTGAAGCTTTCTTT. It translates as CASSEQRNTEAFF.